These 27 T cell receptor beta chains were sequenced from one sample in a study of post-analysis software for immune sequencing data. Regarding the study as a whole: Higher frequency in patients than in controls was seen for about five TRBV segments, with TRBV5-6, TRBV5-1 and TRBV20-1 among them.

TCR beta cDNA libraries included unique molecular identifiers. Using its own MiXCR run on the PCR reads, TCRdb lists one record per CDR3 protein. Of some 800,000 distinct CDR3 sequences in the sample, more than 45% were seen once. For these TCRs, the target antigens are not known. The sequenced sample consisted of blood. The receptor source for this set is a girl between 10 and 17 years old with multiple sclerosis.

This clonotype was detected only a few times. The chain couples TRBV29-1 to TRBJ2-7; D gene uncertain. The CDR3 is 13 amino acids. V was trimmed by 1 base and J by 1 base, leaving 8 bases between them. Germline V CDR1 and CDR2: SQVTM, ANQGSEA. For the CDR3, the DNA is TGCAGCGTTGAAGGGCCAGTGTCCTACGAGCAGTACTTC. This encodes CSVEGPVSYEQYF.

The chain combines TRBV12-3 or TRBV12-4 with TRBJ2-5; D unresolved. The CDR3 runs 12 residues. Trimming left V 8 bases short and J 3 bases short, with 10 bases between. The CDR3 DNA reads as TGTGCCAGCGGGCCAGCTAAAGAGACCCAGTACTTC. It encodes CASGPAKETQYF.

This chain links TRBV11-1 with TRBJ2-1; a weak D match, TRBD2 (5 bases). The CDR3 is made up of 15 amino acids. Germline V gene lookup returns CDR1 SGHAT and CDR2 FQDESV (reference sequence). Trimming stripped 0 bases from V and 6 bases from J, with 12 bases between. CDR3 in amino acids: CASSLAASWRNEQFF. Written as DNA, the CDR3 is TGTGCCAGCAGCTTAGCGGCTAGCTGGCGCAATGAGCAGTTCTTC. Full variable domain (missing parts from reference TRBV11-1 and TRBJ2-1): EAEVAQSPRYKITEKSQAVAFWCDPISGHATLYWYRQILGQGPELLVQFQDESVVDDSQLPKDRFSAERLKGVDSTLKIQPAELGDSAMYLCASSLAASWRNEQFFGPGTRLTVL.

V and J are TRBV7-2 and TRBJ1-1, with D hard to call. Looked up from germline, CDR1 is SGHTA and CDR2 is FQGNSA. V gave up 5 bases and J gave up 5 bases, with 18 bases separating them. The CDR3 sequence is 15 residues long. CDR3 DNA: TGTGCCAGCAGCCTACAGAAGTTGACCGGTACTGAAGCTTTCTTT. It encodes CASSLQKLTGTEAFF.

This chain uses TRBV6-5 with TRBJ1-6, with 8 nucleotides matching TRBD1. V lost 7 bases and J lost 7; bases outside the gene matches: 6. This CDR3 is 14 amino acids long. Germline CDR1 MNHEY, CDR2 SVGAGI. The CDR3 loop is CASNRQGTNSPLHF. In DNA form, the CDR3 reads TGTGCCAGCAACCGACAGGGGACGAATTCACCCCTCCACTTT.

This CDR3 reads CASSARAPLAGDNYNEQFF. The CDR3 DNA reads as TGTGCCAGCAGCGCGCGGGCGCCTCTAGCGGGAGACAACTACAATGAGCAGTTCTTC. The rearrangement uses TRBV7-9 and TRBJ2-1; 10 bases agree with TRBD2. This CDR3 has 19 amino acids. Germline values: CDR1 SEHNR, CDR2 FQNEAQ (reference sequence). The V segment lost 5 bases and the J segment 3 bases; nucleotides outside the gene matches: 16.

The chain has TRBV12-3 or TRBV12-4 and TRBJ2-3; TRBD2 is a possible D gene (5 bases). The length of the CDR3 is 15 residues. V was clipped by 3 bases and J by 0 bases, with 10 bases between them. The DNA of the CDR3 is TGTGCCAGCAGTTTCCGAGCGGTTAGCACAGATACGCAGTATTTT. This encodes CASSFRAVSTDTQYF.

The CDR3 sequence: CASGPSGVSYNEQFF. DNA of the CDR3: TGTGCCAGCGGCCCCTCTGGGGTCTCCTACAATGAGCAGTTCTTC. The rearrangement links TRBV27 to TRBJ2-1; D remains ambiguous. Trimming pared 8 bases from V and 0 bases from J, leaving 14 bases between. CDR3 size: 15 residues. From germline, CDR1 is MNHEY and CDR2 SMNVEV (reference sequence).

The V call is TRBV10-3, the J call TRBJ2-5; TRBD1 aligns across 9 bases. The CDR3 has 14 residues. The trim removed 10 bases at V and 1 base at J, leaving 7 bases unmatched. Germline CDR1 and CDR2: ENHRY and SYGVKD. The CDR3 sequence: CATVRGQGQETQYF. The CDR3, as DNA: TGTGCCACCGTAAGGGGACAGGGCCAAGAGACCCAGTACTTC.

The sample holds many counts of this clonotype. V and J are TRBV7-9 and TRBJ2-1; D is ambiguous. With 4 bases removed from V and 0 bases from J, the gap between germline ends came to 10 bases. The CDR3 sequence is 15 residues long. Germline V gene lookup returns CDR1 SEHNR and CDR2 FQNEAQ (reference sequence). In DNA, the CDR3 is TGTGCCAGCAGCTCCAGGTTTCCCTCCTACAATGAGCAGTTCTTC. Translated, it gives CASSSRFPSYNEQFF.

This clonotype was observed a few times. This chain connects TRBV25-1 to TRBJ2-7, with TRBD1 matching 10 bases. J gave up 3 bases and V 0 bases, and 5 bases lay outside the gene matches. CDR1 MGHDK and CDR2 SYGVNS come from the germline V gene. The CDR3 consists of 16 residues. This CDR3 is CASSEYYGTGDYEQYF. In DNA form, the CDR3 reads TGTGCCAGCAGTGAATACTACGGGACAGGGGACTACGAGCAGTACTTC.

This clonotype was seen a few times. This chain connects TRBV6-6 to TRBJ2-1, with D perhaps matching TRBD2 (6 bases). Trimming cost V 6 bases and J 1 base, with 10 bases left between them. The germline V gene has CDR1 MNHNY and CDR2 SVGAGI (reference sequence). This CDR3 is built from 14 residues. The CDR3 reads CASRLAGSYNEQFF. The CDR3 bases are TGTGCCAGCAGGCTTGCGGGATCCTACAATGAGCAGTTCTTC.

The rearrangement uses TRBV7-2 and TRBJ2-1, with D hard to call. The CDR3 is made up of 15 amino acids. Germline V gene lookup returns CDR1 SGHTA and CDR2 FQGNSA. Trimming left V 4 bases short and J 8 bases short, with 18 bases between. CDR3 sequence: CASSYSLGWSYEQFF. In DNA, the CDR3 is TGTGCCAGCAGCTACTCCTTGGGCTGGTCTTATGAGCAGTTCTTC.

This clonotype was counted between two and nine times. This chain connects TRBV29-1 to TRBJ2-7; 7 nucleotides align to TRBD1. Germline CDR1 reads SQVTM; CDR2 reads ANQGSEA. The CDR3 runs 15 residues. V dropped 3 bases and J dropped 0; count of bases not matched to a gene: 8. The CDR3 region has the DNA TGCAGCGTTGACTCAGGGGACAGCCTCTCCTACGAGCAGTACTTC. The encoded protein is CSVDSGDSLSYEQYF.

The chain joins TRBV6-5 to TRBJ1-2; D remains ambiguous. V gave up 2 bases and J gave up 5 bases, with 9 bases separating them. This CDR3 has 13 residues. CDR1 and CDR2 from the germline V gene are MNHEY and SVGAGI. CDR3 region: CASSYGSIYGYTF. CDR3 nucleotide sequence: TGTGCCAGCAGTTACGGTTCCATATATGGCTACACCTTC.

This chain uses TRBV27 with TRBJ2-5; no firm D call. Per germline, CDR1 MNHEY and CDR2 SMNVEV (reference sequence). The CDR3 contains 14 residues. Trimming cost V 5 bases and J 4 bases, with 14 bases left between them. The CDR3 DNA is TGTGCCAGCAGTCGTCGAGCCTGGGCAGAGACCCAGTACTTC. It is translated as CASSRRAWAETQYF.

The chain links TRBV30 to TRBJ1-2; 8 bases line up with TRBD1. The CDR3 is made up of 12 amino acids. Germline V gives CDR1 GTSNPN, CDR2 SVGIG (reference sequence). Germline trimming cut 8 bases from V and 1 base from J; bases unmatched to any gene: 3. For the CDR3, the DNA is TGTGCCGGGACAGGACATAACTATGGCTACACCTTC. It yields the protein CAGTGHNYGYTF.

The CDR3 spells CSVGEAGGNTIYF. The DNA of the CDR3 is TGCAGCGTTGGGGAGGCGGGAGGAAACACCATATATTTT. The V call is TRBV29-1, the J call TRBJ1-3; no definite D call. CDR1 SQVTM and CDR2 ANQGSEA come from the germline V gene. The CDR3 is 13 residues long. V gave up 4 bases and J gave up 4 bases, with 11 bases separating them. The complete variable domain, with remaining parts taken from reference TRBV29-1 and TRBJ1-3, reads SAVISQKPSRDICQRGTSLTIQCQVDSQVTMMFWYRQQPGQSLTLIATANQGSEATYESGFVIDKFPISRPNLTFSTLTVSNMSPEDSSIYLCSVGEAGGNTIYFGEGSWLTVV.

The V and J genes are TRBV4-2 and TRBJ1-2; 8 positions match TRBD1. The ends lost 8 bases at V and 7 bases at J; junction bases unmatched: 18. Germline CDR1 and CDR2: LGHNA and YNFKEQ. The CDR3 has 16 amino acids. The CDR3: CASRGIDQGAVGGYTF. CDR3 in DNA: TGTGCCAGCCGGGGGATCGACCAGGGGGCTGTCGGTGGCTACACCTTC.

This clonotype was picked up one time. V usage is TRBV20-1 and J usage is TRBJ2-5, with D unclear. CDR3 length: 13 residues. The germline V and J ends were trimmed by 5 bases and 1 base, with 11 bases remaining between them. The germline gives CDR1 DFQATT, CDR2 SNEGSKA (reference sequence). The CDR3 DNA sequence: TGCAGTGCTTTCTCGATACTCCAAGAGACCCAGTACTTC. Protein: CSAFSILQETQYF.

In this sample, this clonotype turned up a few times. This rearrangement joins TRBV6-4 to TRBJ2-1, with 7 bases that match TRBD2. This CDR3 spans 14 amino acids. The germline CDR1 and CDR2 sequences are MRHNA and SNTAGT. The ends lost 3 bases at V and 8 bases at J; junction bases unmatched: 7. CDR3 in DNA: TGTGCCAGCAGTGATGGGGGGGTGCTGGATGAGCAGTTCTTC. Protein: CASSDGGVLDEQFF.

The CDR3 DNA sequence: TGCAGTGCCCGGAGCGAGGCGGGTGCCCCGGCTCGCACAGATACGCAGTATTTT. Residues: CSARSEAGAPARTDTQYF. The J gene is TRBJ2-3, the V gene TRBV20-1, with D perhaps matching TRBD2 (5 bases). CDR3 size: 18 residues. Trimming shortened V by 6 bases and J by 1 base, and 26 bases separated the two germline ends. Germline assignment: CDR1 DFQATT and CDR2 SNEGSKA (reference sequence).

The chain recombines TRBV7-9 with TRBJ2-3, with a possible D match to TRBD1 (7 bases). Germline V CDR1 and CDR2: SEHNR, FQNEAQ (reference sequence). V was pared by 5 bases and J by 8 bases, with 20 bases between. The CDR3 runs 15 residues. The CDR3 reads CASSPLSGQGGTQYF. The DNA of the CDR3 is TGTGCCAGCAGCCCCCTCTCGGGGCAGGGGGGTACGCAGTATTTT.

J is TRBJ1-2 and V is TRBV5-6; TRBD1 aligns across 7 bases. Germline V gene sequence: CDR1 SGHDT, CDR2 YYEEEE. The V and J ends lost 2 bases and 6 bases, in that order; junction bases with no gene match: 13. The CDR3 runs to 16 residues. CDR3 in amino acids: CASSLRTGAGGNGYTF. The DNA for the CDR3 is TGTGCCAGCAGCTTACGGACAGGCGCTGGGGGAAATGGCTACACCTTC.

This chain uses TRBV9 with TRBJ2-7; D possibly corresponds to TRBD2 (5 bases). V lost 0 bases to trimming and J lost 2 bases, with 12 bases between them. Per the germline V gene, CDR1 is SGDLS and CDR2 is YYNGEE. The CDR3 is made up of 15 amino acids. Here the CDR3 DNA reads TGTGCCAGCAGCGTAGGGACTCAACGGCCCTACGAGCAGTACTTC. Its translation: CASSVGTQRPYEQYF.

The chain is built from TRBV7-2 and TRBJ2-4; D is unresolved. TRBJ2-7 explains the end of the DNA better; the J call may be wrong. The CDR3 runs to 13 residues. CDR1 and CDR2 from the germline V gene are SGHTA and FQGNSA. CDR3 nucleotide sequence: TGTGCCAGCAGCGGGTGGGTCTCCTACGAGCAGTACTTC. Translating it yields CASSGWVSYEQYF.

The chain links TRBV29-1 to TRBJ2-3; 8 bases align to TRBD1. The V segment lost 0 bases and the J segment 1 base; nucleotides outside the gene matches: 6. Germline CDR1 reads SQVTM; CDR2 reads ANQGSEA. The CDR3 runs to 16 residues. CDR3 nucleotide sequence: TGCAGCGTTGAAGATGCCCCAGGGGGCGGCACAGATACGCAGTATTTT. Amino acid sequence: CSVEDAPGGGTDTQYF.